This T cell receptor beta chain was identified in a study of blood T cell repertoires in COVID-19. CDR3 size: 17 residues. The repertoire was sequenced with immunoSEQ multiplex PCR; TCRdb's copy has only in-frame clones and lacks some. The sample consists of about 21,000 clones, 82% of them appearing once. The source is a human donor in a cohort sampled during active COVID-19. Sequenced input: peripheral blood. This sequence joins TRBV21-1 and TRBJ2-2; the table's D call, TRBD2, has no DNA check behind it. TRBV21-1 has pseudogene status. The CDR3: CASSKEKRESLAGELFF. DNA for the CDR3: TGTGCCAGCAGCAAAGAAAAGCGGGAGAGTCTAGCCGGGGAGCTGTTTTTT.